The entry below describes one T cell receptor (beta chain). Its specificity is unknown. This sample was taken from a study of shared clonotypes between healthy human individuals. Broader study findings: The rarefaction results pointed to incomplete sorted-subset sequencing despite large depth. Generally, estimated richness proved larger in naive subsets than it did in memory subsets.

As originally analysed: Junction-only immunoSEQ data arrived without quality scores, meaning filtering differed. Measured with immunoSEQ multiplex PCR; TCRdb has only the in-frame clones, and not every one. V and J calls and clone size are copied from that table; D and trimming were computed from the DNA. The repertoire holds 500,000 to 550,000 clones, approximately 95% seen once, with under 0.065% in the top ten. Germline values: CDR1 WNHNN, CDR2 SYGVQD (reference sequence). The CDR3 runs 14 residues. With 4 bases removed from V and 2 bases from J, the gap between germline ends came to 11 bases. Sequencing was done on a sample of naive CD4+ T cells sorted from blood. Stated subset: CD45RA+ positively selected. The TCR originated in a woman in her 30s in good health. The chain joins TRBV10-1 to TRBJ1-1, with D maybe TRBD1 (5 bases). This CDR3 reads CASSGEGANTEAFF. The CDR3 DNA is TGCGCCAGCAGTGGTGAAGGGGCAAACACTGAAGCTTTCTTT.